This T cell receptor beta chain comes out of a study of blood T cell repertoires in COVID-19 (TCRdb year 2020). For context, the study as a whole: Samples covering the acute and convalescent phases of COVID-19 were provided by collaborators in the United States, Italy and Spain. Deeply sampled blood TCRbeta repertoires from subjects exposed to, actively infected with, or recovered from COVID-19 were included in the dataset. The repertoires were released in a freely available public database meant as a resource for research on the immune response to SARS-CoV-2. Where HLA class I and class II types were available, the types were taken from metadata supplied by the sample provider, not from assay-based typing. The sample metadata nearly always contained a de-identified subject ID, COVID-19 status, age in years and sex. Samples were obtained from the ongoing ImmuneRACE study (first 160 participants) and from 1,000 to 1,500 subjects provided by 6 global collaborators. The prospective study material was composed of cDNA or gDNA derived from T cells, B-cell-depleted T cells, or PBMCs.

A note on this clone: Its cognate antigen has yet to be identified. No base qualities exist here, and no much larger clone lies one base off it.

TCRbeta CDR3 regions were amplified from genomic DNA by means of the immunoSEQ Assay, a bias-controlled multiplex PCR. Per the original workflow: Within the assay, amplification of reference gene primers was used to estimate how many nucleated cells each sample contained. To quantify the absolute abundance of each unique TCRbeta CDR3 rearrangement, sequence reads were collapsed and filtered. For each sample, productive Simpson clonality was calculated by taking the square root of Simpson's diversity index across productive rearrangements. This is the immuneACCESS table as TCRdb keeps it, with only in-frame sequences that have V and J called. A part of the clones is gone; compared with another copy, unresolved V genes explain less than half, and the rest is unexplained. That table is the source of V, J and clone size, and D and trimming were worked out from the DNA. Here the sample has some 190,000 clones; roughly 76% occur a single time. About 10% of the sample rests with the top ten.

At one collaborating source in Seattle, patients were enrolled during active infection and were followed longitudinally through the course of disease. Whole blood was collected in K2EDTA tubes by collaborating institutions according to the institutions' own protocols. For TCRbeta analysis, collaborator samples were shipped as frozen whole blood, as isolated PBMCs, or as DNA extracted from either sample type. The full study reports these points: Clinical and demographic metadata were provided uncurated, with the amount varying by source and participant.

V loses 4 bases, J loses 4 bases, and the germline ends lie 13 bases apart. Taken from cysteine to phenylalanine, the CDR3 has 14 residues. This entry keeps only the CDR3 DNA: 42 bases, framed from base 1. CDR1 and CDR2 (SGHTA, FQGNSA) derive from the germline V gene. The sequence joins TRBV7-2 to TRBJ1-1, with a weak D call of TRBD1 (5 bases match). The source of this sequence is a woman in her 40s with COVID-19, enrolled during active disease. Sample: peripheral blood. The nucleotides read TGTGCCAGCAGCTCCCGCGGGGGGGTCACTGAAGCTTTCTTT. The encoded protein is CASSSRGGVTEAFF.